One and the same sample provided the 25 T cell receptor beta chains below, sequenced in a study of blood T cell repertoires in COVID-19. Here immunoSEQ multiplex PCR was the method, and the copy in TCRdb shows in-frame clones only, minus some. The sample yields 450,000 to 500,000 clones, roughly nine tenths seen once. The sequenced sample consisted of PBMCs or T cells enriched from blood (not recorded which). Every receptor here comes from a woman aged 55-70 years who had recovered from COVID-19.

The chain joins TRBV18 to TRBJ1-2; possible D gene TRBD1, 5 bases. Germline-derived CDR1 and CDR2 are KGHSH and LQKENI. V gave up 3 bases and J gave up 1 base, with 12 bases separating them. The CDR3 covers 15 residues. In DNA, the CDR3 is TGTGCCAGCTCACCTTTGGGGCTAGGTAACTATGGCTACACCTTC. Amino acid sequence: CASSPLGLGNYGYTF.

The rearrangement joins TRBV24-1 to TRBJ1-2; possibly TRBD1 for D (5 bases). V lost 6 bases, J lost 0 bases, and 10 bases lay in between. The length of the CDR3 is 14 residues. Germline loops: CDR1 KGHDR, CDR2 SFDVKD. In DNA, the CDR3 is TGTGCCACCAGTCCAGGGTTGTCTAACTATGGCTACACCTTC. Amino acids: CATSPGLSNYGYTF.

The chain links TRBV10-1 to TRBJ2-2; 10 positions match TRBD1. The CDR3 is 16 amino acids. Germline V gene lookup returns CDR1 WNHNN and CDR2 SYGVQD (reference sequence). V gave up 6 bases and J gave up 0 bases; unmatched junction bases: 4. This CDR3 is CASSGDRGSNTGELFF. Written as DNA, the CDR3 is TGCGCCAGCAGCGGGGACAGGGGATCGAACACCGGGGAGCTGTTTTTT.

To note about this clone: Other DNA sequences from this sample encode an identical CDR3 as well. CDR3 in amino acids: CASSLDRNYGYTF. The CDR3 DNA is TGTGCCAGCAGCTTAGATCGGAACTATGGCTACACCTTC. This chain joins TRBV11-3 and TRBJ1-2; D gene uncertain. Trimming cost V 0 bases and J 2 bases, with 4 bases left between them. Germline loops: CDR1 SGHNT, CDR2 YENEEA. This CDR3 has 13 amino acids.

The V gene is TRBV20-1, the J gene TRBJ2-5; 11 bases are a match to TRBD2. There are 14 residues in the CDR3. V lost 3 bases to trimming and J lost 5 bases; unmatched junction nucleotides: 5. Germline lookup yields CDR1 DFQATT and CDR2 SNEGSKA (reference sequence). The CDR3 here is CSASDASGRETQYF. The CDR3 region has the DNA TGCAGTGCTAGTGATGCTAGCGGGAGGGAGACCCAGTACTTC.

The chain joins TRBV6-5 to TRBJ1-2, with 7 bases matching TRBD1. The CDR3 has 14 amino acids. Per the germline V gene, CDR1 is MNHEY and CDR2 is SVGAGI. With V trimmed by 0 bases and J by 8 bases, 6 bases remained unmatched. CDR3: CASSYSGQLLGYTF. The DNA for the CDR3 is TGTGCCAGCAGTTACTCGGGACAGCTCTTAGGCTACACCTTC.

CDR3 in DNA: TGTGCCACACGGGGAACGGATACGCAGTATTTT. It yields the protein CATRGTDTQYF. The chain combines TRBV10-3 with TRBJ2-3, with D possibly matching TRBD2 (5 bases). The CDR3 length is 11 residues. Germline CDR1 is ENHRY and CDR2 is SYGVKD. V lost 10 bases, J lost 6 bases, and 11 bases lay in between.

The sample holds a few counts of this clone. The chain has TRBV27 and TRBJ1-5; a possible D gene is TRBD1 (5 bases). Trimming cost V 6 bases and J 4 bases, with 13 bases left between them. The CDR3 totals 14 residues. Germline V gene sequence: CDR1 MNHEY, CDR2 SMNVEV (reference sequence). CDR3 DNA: TGTGCCAGCAGCTCCGACAGATTTAATCAGCCCCAGCATTTT. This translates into CASSSDRFNQPQHF.

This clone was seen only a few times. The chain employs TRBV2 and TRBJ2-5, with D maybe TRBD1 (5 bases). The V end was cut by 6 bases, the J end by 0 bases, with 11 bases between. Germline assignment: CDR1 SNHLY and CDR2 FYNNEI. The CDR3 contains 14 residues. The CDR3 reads CASRASRDQETQYF. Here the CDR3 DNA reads TGTGCCAGCAGGGCATCCAGGGACCAAGAGACCCAGTACTTC.

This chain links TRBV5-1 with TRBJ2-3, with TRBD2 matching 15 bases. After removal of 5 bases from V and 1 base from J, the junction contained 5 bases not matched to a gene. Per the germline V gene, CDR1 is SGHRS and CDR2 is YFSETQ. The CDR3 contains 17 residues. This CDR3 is CASRMGLAGGRTDTQYF. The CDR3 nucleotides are TGCGCCAGCAGGATGGGACTAGCGGGGGGCCGCACAGATACGCAGTATTTT.

DNA of the CDR3: TGTGCCAGCTCACCACGCACAGGGGAGAAAGATACGCAGTATTTT. Translation: CASSPRTGEKDTQYF. The chain is built from TRBV18 and TRBJ2-3, with 7 bases identical to TRBD1. CDR3 length: 15 amino acids. Germline V gives CDR1 KGHSH, CDR2 LQKENI. V shed 1 base and J 5 bases; nucleotides not matched to a gene: 6.

The CDR3 spells CASSGPDRAGKPQHF. The CDR3 DNA reads TGTGCCAGCAGTGGACCAGACAGGGCGGGGAAGCCCCAGCATTTT. The rearrangement uses TRBV6-6 and TRBJ1-5, with 7 nucleotides matching TRBD1. Germline loops: CDR1 MNHNY, CDR2 SVGAGI (reference sequence). V shed 5 bases and J 8 bases; nucleotides not matched to a gene: 12. The CDR3 has 15 amino acids.

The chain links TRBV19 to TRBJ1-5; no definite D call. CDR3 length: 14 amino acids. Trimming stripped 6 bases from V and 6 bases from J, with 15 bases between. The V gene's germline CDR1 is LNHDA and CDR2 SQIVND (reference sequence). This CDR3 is CASRSDIRLQPQHF. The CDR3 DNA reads TGTGCCAGTAGAAGTGACATCCGCCTTCAGCCCCAGCATTTT. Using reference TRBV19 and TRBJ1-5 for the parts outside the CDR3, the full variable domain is DGGITQSPKYLFRKEGQNVTLSCEQNLNHDAMYWYRQDPGQGLRLIYYSQIVNDFQKGDIAEGYSVSREKKESFPLTVTSAQKNPTAFYLCASRSDIRLQPQHFGDGTRLSIL.

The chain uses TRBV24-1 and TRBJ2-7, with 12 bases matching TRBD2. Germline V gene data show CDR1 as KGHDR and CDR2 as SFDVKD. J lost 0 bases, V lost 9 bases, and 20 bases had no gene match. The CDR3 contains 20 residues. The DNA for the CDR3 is TGTGCCACCCAAAAGGGCCCGGGGGCTAGCGGGGGGGCCGACTCCTACGAGCAGTACGTC. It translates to CATQKGPGASGGADSYEQYV.

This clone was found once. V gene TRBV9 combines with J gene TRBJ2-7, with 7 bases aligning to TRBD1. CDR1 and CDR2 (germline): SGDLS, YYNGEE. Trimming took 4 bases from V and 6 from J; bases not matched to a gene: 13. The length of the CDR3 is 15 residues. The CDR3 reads CASSPPDRAVGEQYF. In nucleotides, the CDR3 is TGTGCCAGCAGCCCCCCCGACAGGGCGGTCGGCGAGCAGTACTTC.

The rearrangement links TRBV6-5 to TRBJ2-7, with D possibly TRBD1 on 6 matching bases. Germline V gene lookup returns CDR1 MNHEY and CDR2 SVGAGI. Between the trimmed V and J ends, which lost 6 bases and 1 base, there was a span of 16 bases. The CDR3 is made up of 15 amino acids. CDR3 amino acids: CASSVQGLGSYEQYV. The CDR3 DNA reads TGTGCCAGCAGCGTACAGGGCCTCGGGTCCTACGAGCAGTACGTC.

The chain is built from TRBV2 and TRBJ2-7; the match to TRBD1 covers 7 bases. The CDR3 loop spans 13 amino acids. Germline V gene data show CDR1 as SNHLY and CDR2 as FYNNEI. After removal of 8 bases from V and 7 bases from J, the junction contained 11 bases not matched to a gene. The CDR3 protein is CASCPHGQAEQYF. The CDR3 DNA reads TGTGCCAGCTGCCCCCACGGACAGGCGGAGCAGTACTTC.

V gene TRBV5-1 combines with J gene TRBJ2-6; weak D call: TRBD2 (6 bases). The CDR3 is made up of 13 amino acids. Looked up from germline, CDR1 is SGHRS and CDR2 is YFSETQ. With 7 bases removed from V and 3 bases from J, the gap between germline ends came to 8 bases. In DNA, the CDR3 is TGCGCCAGCTGGGGACTTGGGGCCAACGTCCTGACTTTC. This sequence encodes CASWGLGANVLTF.

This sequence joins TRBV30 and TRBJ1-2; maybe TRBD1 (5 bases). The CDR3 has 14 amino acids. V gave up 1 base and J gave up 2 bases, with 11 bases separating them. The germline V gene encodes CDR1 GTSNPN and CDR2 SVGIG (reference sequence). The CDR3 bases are TGTGCCTGGAGTGCGGGGGGGGTAAACTATGGCTACACCTTC. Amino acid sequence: CAWSAGGVNYGYTF.

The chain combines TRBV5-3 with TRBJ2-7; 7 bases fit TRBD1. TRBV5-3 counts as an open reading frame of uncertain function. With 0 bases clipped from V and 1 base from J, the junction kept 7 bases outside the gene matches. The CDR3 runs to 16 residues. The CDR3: CARSLVTGPASYEQYV. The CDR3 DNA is TGTGCCAGAAGCTTGGTGACAGGGCCAGCATCCTACGAGCAGTACGTC.

The CDR3 loop reads CASSLLGLAGSDTQYF. DNA of the CDR3: TGTGCCAGCAGCTTGTTGGGACTAGCGGGATCAGATACGCAGTATTTT. The rearrangement links TRBV5-6 to TRBJ2-3, with TRBD2 matching over 13 bases. The CDR3 extends over 16 amino acids. The V gene end was trimmed by 1 base and the J gene end by 4 bases; junction bases not matched to a gene: 3. The germline gives CDR1 SGHDT, CDR2 YYEEEE.

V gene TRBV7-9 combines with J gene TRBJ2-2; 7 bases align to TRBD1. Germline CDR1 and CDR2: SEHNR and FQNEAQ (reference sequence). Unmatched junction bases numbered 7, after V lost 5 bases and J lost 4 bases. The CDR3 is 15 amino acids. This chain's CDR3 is CASSEPDRFTGELFF. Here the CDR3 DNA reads TGTGCCAGCAGCGAACCGGACAGGTTCACCGGGGAGCTGTTTTTT.

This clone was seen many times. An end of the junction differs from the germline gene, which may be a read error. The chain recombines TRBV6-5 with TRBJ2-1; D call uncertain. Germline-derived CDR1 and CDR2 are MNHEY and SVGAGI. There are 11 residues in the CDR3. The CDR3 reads CASSYYTEQFF. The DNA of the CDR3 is TGTGCCAGCAGTTACTACACTGAGCAGTTCTTC.

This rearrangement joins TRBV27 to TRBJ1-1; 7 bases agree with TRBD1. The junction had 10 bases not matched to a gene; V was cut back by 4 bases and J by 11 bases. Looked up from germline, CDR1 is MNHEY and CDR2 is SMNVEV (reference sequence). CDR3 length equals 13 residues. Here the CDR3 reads CASSSPTGFLAFF. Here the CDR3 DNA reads TGTGCCAGCAGTTCACCGACAGGGTTTCTGGCTTTCTTT.

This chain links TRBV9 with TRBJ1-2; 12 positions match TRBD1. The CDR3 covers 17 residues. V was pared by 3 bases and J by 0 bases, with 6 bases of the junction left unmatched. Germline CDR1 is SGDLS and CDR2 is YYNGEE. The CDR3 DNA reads TGTGCCAGCAGCGGCCGGGACAGGGGGCCCACTAACTATGGCTACACCTTC. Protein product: CASSGRDRGPTNYGYTF.